The text below deals with one T cell receptor beta chain. Its matching antigen is unknown. The data originate from a study of cytomegalovirus exposure and HLA in healthy donors. Study-wide results and caveats: Excluded were some V segments that proved indistinguishable, including TRBV6-2 and TRBV6-3. Later analysis revealed greater clonal expansion in HLA-associated TCR beta chains than in equally common others. A link between a missense DCLRE1C variant and TCR beta V- and J-gene trimming emerged from a later analysis.

V gave up 9 bases and J gave up 0 bases, with 8 bases separating them. The CDR3 has 12 residues. The V gene's germline CDR1 is MNHNS and CDR2 SASEGT. The PCR employed 60 Vbeta primers together with 13 Jbeta primers. Some clones are missing from TCRdb's copy, which holds only in-frame ones; the method was immunoSEQ multiplex PCR. This table holds about 200,000 clones, around 86% found once. The chain combines TRBV6-1 with TRBJ1-2; D perhaps matches TRBD1 (5 bases). This clonotype was sampled from a woman aged 35 to 49 in good health and CMV-seronegative. Sequences were obtained from PBMCs. CDR3 sequence: CARGGANYGYTF. The CDR3, as DNA: TGTGCCAGGGGGGGGGCTAACTATGGCTACACCTTC.